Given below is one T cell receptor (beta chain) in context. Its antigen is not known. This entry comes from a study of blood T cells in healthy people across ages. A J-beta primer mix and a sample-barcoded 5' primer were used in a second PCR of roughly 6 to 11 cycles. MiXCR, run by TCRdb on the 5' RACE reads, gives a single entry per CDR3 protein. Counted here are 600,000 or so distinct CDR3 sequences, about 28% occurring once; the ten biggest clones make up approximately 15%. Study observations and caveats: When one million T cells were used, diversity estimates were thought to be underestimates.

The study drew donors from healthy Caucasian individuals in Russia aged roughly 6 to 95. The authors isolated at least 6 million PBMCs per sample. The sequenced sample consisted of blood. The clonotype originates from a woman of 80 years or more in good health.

The CDR3: CASSLWTGGASYEQYF. In nucleotides, the CDR3 is TGCGCCAGCAGCCTGTGGACAGGGGGCGCCTCCTACGAGCAGTACTTC. The chain recombines TRBV5-1 with TRBJ2-7; TRBD1 matches 11 bases. The germline V gene has CDR1 SGHRS and CDR2 YFSETQ. Germline trimming cut 4 bases from V and 0 bases from J; bases unmatched to any gene: 6. This CDR3 contains 16 residues.